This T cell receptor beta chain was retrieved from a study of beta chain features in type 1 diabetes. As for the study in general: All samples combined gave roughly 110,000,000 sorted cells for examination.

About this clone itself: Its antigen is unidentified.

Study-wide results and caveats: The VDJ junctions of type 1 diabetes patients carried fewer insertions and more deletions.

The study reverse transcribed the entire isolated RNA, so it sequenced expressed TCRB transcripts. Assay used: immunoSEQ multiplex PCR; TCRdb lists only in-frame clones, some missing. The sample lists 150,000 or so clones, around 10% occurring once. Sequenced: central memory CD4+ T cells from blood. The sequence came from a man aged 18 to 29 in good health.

The chain's CDR3 is CASSSDRAGANVLTF. CDR3 in DNA: TGCGCCAGCAGCTCAGACAGGGCCGGGGCCAACGTCCTGACTTTC. The chain links TRBV5-1 to TRBJ2-6, with 7 bases identical to TRBD1. J gave up 4 bases and V 3 bases, and 4 bases lay outside the gene matches. Per germline, CDR1 SGHRS and CDR2 YFSETQ. The CDR3 consists of 15 residues. The variable domain in full, completed from reference TRBV5-1 and TRBJ2-6, reads KAGVTQTPRYLIKTRGQQVTLSCSPISGHRSVSWYQQTPGQGLQFLFEYFSETQRNKGNFPGRFSGRQFSNSRSEMNVSTLELGDSALYLCASSSDRAGANVLTFGAGSRLTVL.